This T cell receptor (beta chain) is from a study of shared clonotypes between healthy human individuals. Turning to the study itself: The study drew on two women and a few men aged 18 to 49 as donors. Each donor had three CD4 naive, three CD4 memory, two CD8 naive and one CD8 memory plate.

Study results and caveats: Naive CD4 clonotype sharing across a few donors was about 5%.

The protocol was immunoSEQ multiplex PCR, while the TCRdb copy is restricted to in-frame clones and leaves out a portion. The repertoire has 550,000 to 600,000 clones, roughly 98% of them found once; the top ten carry approximately 0.3%. As regards this clone: What it recognizes is unknown.

The trim removed 0 bases at V and 0 bases at J, leaving 3 bases unmatched. Per germline, CDR1 SGHAT and CDR2 FQNNGV. CDR3 length: 18 amino acids. It was CD45RO-negative cells, positively selected for CCR7, that made up naive CD8 cells, with terminally differentiated effector memory CD45RA+ cells excluded. The rearrangement uses TRBV11-2 and TRBJ2-1; TRBD2 aligns across 12 bases. The source material was naive CD8+ T cells sorted from blood. The receptor was derived from a man younger than 45 in good health. In nucleotides, the CDR3 is TGTGCCAGCAGCTTAGATGGACTAGCGGGGAGCTCCTACAATGAGCAGTTCTTC. Translating it yields CASSLDGLAGSSYNEQFF. The variable domain in full, completed from reference TRBV11-2 and TRBJ2-1, reads EAGVAQSPRYKIIEKRQSVAFWCNPISGHATLYWYQQILGQGPKLLIQFQNNGVVDDSQLPKDRFSAERLKGVDSTLKIQPAKLEDSAVYLCASSLDGLAGSSYNEQFFGPGTRLTVL.